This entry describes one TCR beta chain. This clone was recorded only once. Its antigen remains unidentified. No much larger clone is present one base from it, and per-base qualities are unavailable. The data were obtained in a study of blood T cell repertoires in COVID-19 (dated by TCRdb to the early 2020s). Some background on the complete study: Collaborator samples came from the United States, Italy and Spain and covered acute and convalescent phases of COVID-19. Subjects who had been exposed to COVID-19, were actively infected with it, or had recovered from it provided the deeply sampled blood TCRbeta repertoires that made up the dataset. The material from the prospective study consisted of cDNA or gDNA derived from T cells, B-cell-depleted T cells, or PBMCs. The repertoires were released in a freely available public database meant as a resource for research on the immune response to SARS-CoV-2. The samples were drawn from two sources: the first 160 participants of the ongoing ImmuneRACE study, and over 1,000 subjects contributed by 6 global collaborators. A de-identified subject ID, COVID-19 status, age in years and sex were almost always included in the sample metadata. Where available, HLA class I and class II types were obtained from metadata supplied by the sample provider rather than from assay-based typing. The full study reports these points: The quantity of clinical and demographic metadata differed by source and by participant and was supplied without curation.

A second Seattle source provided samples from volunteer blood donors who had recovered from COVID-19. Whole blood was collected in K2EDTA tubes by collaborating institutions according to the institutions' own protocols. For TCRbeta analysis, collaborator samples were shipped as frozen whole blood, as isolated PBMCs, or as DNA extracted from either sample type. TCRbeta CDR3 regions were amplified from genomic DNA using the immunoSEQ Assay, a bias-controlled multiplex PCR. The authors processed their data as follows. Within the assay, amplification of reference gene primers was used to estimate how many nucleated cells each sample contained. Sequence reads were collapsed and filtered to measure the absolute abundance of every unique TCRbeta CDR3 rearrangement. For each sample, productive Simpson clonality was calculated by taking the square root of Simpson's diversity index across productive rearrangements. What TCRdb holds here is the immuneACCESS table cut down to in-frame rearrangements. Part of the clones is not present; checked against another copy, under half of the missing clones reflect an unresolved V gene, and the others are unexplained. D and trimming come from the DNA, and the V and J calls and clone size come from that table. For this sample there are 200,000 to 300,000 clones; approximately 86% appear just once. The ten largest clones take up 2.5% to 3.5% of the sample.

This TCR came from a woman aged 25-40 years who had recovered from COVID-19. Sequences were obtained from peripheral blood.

At the DNA level, the sequence is TGTGCCAGCAGCGTGGACGGGGAATATTCACCCCTCCACTTT. Its translation reads: CASSVDGEYSPLHF. The chain couples TRBV9 to TRBJ1-6, with the identity of the D gene unclear. The CDR3 goes from the cysteine to the phenylalanine over 14 residues. Of the read, only the CDR3 DNA is kept; its 42 bases are in frame from base 1. The trim is 2 bases for V and 8 bases for J, with a gap of 11 bases between the germline ends. Sequences SGDLS (CDR1) and YYNGEE (CDR2) are obtained from the germline V gene.